Listed below are T cell receptor beta chains from one sample, sequenced in a study of blood T cells in healthy people across ages. Via MiXCR, TCRdb re-called the 5' RACE reads, giving one row per CDR3 protein. The data hold about 970,000 distinct CDR3 sequences, with about 53% observed a single time. The sequencing sample was made of blood. Receptor source: a woman aged 60-75 years in good health. CDR3s leave out the opening cysteine and the closing phenylalanine or tryptophan. D genes are given only for firm matches.

CDR3 protein	J gene	V gene	D gene
ASSTLRGQLAGEQF	TRBJ2-1	TRBV21-1	.
ASSQDFGGTETQY	TRBJ2-5	TRBV4-2	.
ASSQEQGLAAYEQY	TRBJ2-7	TRBV4-3	TRBD2
ASSHFAGVGSYEQY	TRBJ2-7	TRBV4-1	TRBD2
ASSDRIFGLAGQTITYEQY	TRBJ2-7	TRBV2	TRBD2
ASRPSSISGRDSYNEQF	TRBJ2-1	TRBV6-2/TRBV6-3	TRBD2
ASASLTGQETQY	TRBJ2-5	TRBV27	.
ATRAGRNQPQH	TRBJ1-5	TRBV24-1	.
ASSGGGSLTKNIQY	TRBJ2-4	TRBV7-2	TRBD2
ASFNRGLERY	TRBJ2-3	TRBV18	TRBD2